The 14 T cell receptor beta chains listed next were all sequenced from one sample in a study of shared clonotypes between healthy human individuals. TCRdb's table, derived via immunoSEQ multiplex PCR, lists solely in-frame clones and lacks some. The sample consists of roughly 2,500,000 clones, roughly 93% of them appearing once. The sequenced sample was naive CD4+ T cells from PBMCs. Subset here: CD45RA+ positively selected. These receptor sequences come from a man between 18 and 35 years old in good health. Some clones in this sample may be carry-over from other donors' samples.

A single count supports this clone. The V and J genes are TRBV6-5 and TRBJ2-1; tentatively, D is TRBD2 (6 bases). V lost 4 bases and J 6 bases, leaving 13 bases between the germline ends. Germline-derived CDR1 and CDR2 are MNHEY and SVGAGI. The CDR3 spans 14 residues. The CDR3: CASSLLASLNEQFF. For the CDR3, the DNA is TGTGCCAGCAGTTTGCTAGCGTCCCTCAATGAGCAGTTCTTC.

The chain couples TRBV6-1 to TRBJ1-1; D gene uncertain. V was trimmed by 6 bases and J by 8 bases, leaving 19 bases between them. Germline V gene data show CDR1 as MNHNS and CDR2 as SASEGT. The CDR3 covers 14 residues. The CDR3 loop reads CASRPPGGMTEAFF. As DNA, the CDR3 is TGTGCCAGCAGACCCCCGGGAGGTATGACCGAAGCTTTCTTT.

The rearrangement joins TRBV10-3 to TRBJ2-1; possibly TRBD1 for D (6 bases). Germline loops: CDR1 ENHRY, CDR2 SYGVKD. V dropped 6 bases and J dropped 0 bases, with 9 bases sitting between them. The CDR3 contains 14 residues. CDR3 in DNA: TGTGCCATCAGAAAGACAGGCTCCTACAATGAGCAGTTCTTC. Amino acids: CAIRKTGSYNEQFF.

The chain carries TRBV4-1 and TRBJ2-5; 9 nucleotides agree with TRBD2. Germline CDR1 and CDR2: MGHRA and YSYEKL. The CDR3 has 17 amino acids. V was pared by 0 bases and J by 3 bases, with 8 bases of the junction left unmatched. The chain's CDR3 is CASSQEGVAGGKETQYF. The CDR3 nucleotides read TGCGCCAGCAGCCAAGAAGGGGTGGCGGGAGGGAAAGAGACCCAGTACTTC.

This clone showed up just once. The genes are TRBV14 and TRBJ1-1; D call uncertain. Germline V gene sequence: CDR1 SGHDN, CDR2 FVKESK. V was trimmed by 3 bases and J by 6 bases, leaving 14 bases between them. This CDR3 has 14 amino acids. In nucleotides, the CDR3 is TGTGCCAGCAGCCAGGGGAGGAGGTTTGCTGAAGCTTTCTTT. Translating it yields CASSQGRRFAEAFF.

V gene TRBV4-1 combines with J gene TRBJ1-4; 9 positions match TRBD1. Germline-derived CDR1 and CDR2 are MGHRA and YSYEKL. This CDR3 contains 13 residues. Germline trimming cut 4 bases from V and 8 bases from J; bases unmatched to any gene: 2. DNA of the CDR3: TGCGCCAGCAGCCCAGGGACAGGGGAAAAACTGTTTTTT. It specifies CASSPGTGEKLFF.

V gene TRBV14 combines with J gene TRBJ1-2; tentatively, D is TRBD1 (5 bases). CDR1 and CDR2 from the germline V gene are SGHDN and FVKESK. V was clipped by 4 bases and J by 6 bases, with 12 bases between them. The CDR3 is 13 residues long. The CDR3 reads CASSPVGTDGYTF. CDR3 nucleotide sequence: TGTGCCAGCAGCCCAGTCGGGACCGATGGCTACACCTTC.

This sequence joins TRBV28 and TRBJ2-5; 9 positions agree with TRBD1. CDR3 length: 18 amino acids. The V and J ends lost 1 base and 5 bases, in that order; junction bases with no gene match: 14. The V gene's germline CDR1 is MDHEN and CDR2 SYDVKM. This CDR3 is CASSLSLGDRGVQETQYF. DNA for the CDR3: TGTGCCAGCAGTTTATCGTTGGGCGACAGGGGGGTCCAGGAGACCCAGTACTTC. Full variable domain (outside the CDR3, taken from reference TRBV28 and TRBJ2-5): DVKVTQSSRYLVKRTGEKVFLECVQDMDHENMFWYRQDPGLGLRLIYFSYDVKMKEKGDIPEGYSVSREKKERFSLILESASTNQTSMYLCASSLSLGDRGVQETQYFGPGTRLLVL.

The gene calls are TRBV15 and TRBJ1-1; 8 bases agree with TRBD1. The CDR3 covers 15 residues. The ends lost 0 bases at V and 7 bases at J; junction bases unmatched: 7. Germline loops: CDR1 LNHNV, CDR2 YYDKDF (reference sequence). The CDR3 sequence is CATSRDRAGGIEAFF. CDR3 DNA: TGTGCCACCAGCAGAGATCGGGCAGGGGGCATTGAAGCTTTCTTT.

This chain connects TRBV28 to TRBJ2-1; D gene ambiguous. With 5 bases removed from V and 4 bases from J, the gap between germline ends came to 15 bases. Germline V gene data show CDR1 as MDHEN and CDR2 as SYDVKM. The CDR3 has 15 residues. The chain's CDR3 is CASSRPTLSYNEQFF. The CDR3 DNA is TGTGCCAGCAGTAGACCAACTCTCAGTTACAATGAGCAGTTCTTC.

The rearrangement uses TRBV10-3 and TRBJ1-2, with 8 bases that match TRBD1. Germline CDR1 and CDR2: ENHRY and SYGVKD. This CDR3 has 15 amino acids. The J segment lost 7 bases and the V segment lost 3 bases, leaving 10 bases of the junction unmatched. The DNA for the CDR3 is TGTGCCATCAGTGACCTCAGGGGGCCCGGTGGTGGCTACACCTTC. Protein product: CAISDLRGPGGGYTF.

Here the CDR3 DNA reads TGTGCCAGTAGTATGAGGGTTTGGAGGACAGCCTCTGGAAACACCATATATTTT. Translating it yields CASSMRVWRTASGNTIYF. The chain is built from TRBV19 and TRBJ1-3, with a possible D match to TRBD1 (6 bases). Trimming took off 3 bases at V and 0 bases at J, with 18 bases between the two ends. This CDR3 region has 18 residues. The V gene's germline CDR1 is LNHDA and CDR2 SQIVND (reference sequence). The full variable domain, in which reference TRBV19 and TRBJ1-3 provide the parts outside the CDR3, is DGGITQSPKYLFRKEGQNVTLSCEQNLNHDAMYWYRQDPGQGLRLIYYSQIVNDFQKGDIAEGYSVSREKKESFPLTVTSAQKNPTAFYLCASSMRVWRTASGNTIYFGEGSWLTVV.

V and J are TRBV7-9 and TRBJ2-1, with a weak D call TRBD1 (6 bases). V was trimmed by 2 bases and J by 9 bases, leaving 14 bases between them. The CDR3 is 14 residues long. The V gene's germline CDR1 is SEHNR and CDR2 FQNEAQ (reference sequence). The CDR3 loop is CASSLHRDVAEQFF. The CDR3 DNA is TGTGCCAGCAGCTTACACAGGGATGTGGCTGAGCAGTTCTTC.

The J gene is TRBJ2-1, the V gene TRBV5-1; 7 bases fit TRBD1. CDR3 size: 15 residues. The germline CDR1 and CDR2 sequences are SGHRS and YFSETQ. V lost 4 bases, J lost 6 bases, and 10 bases stayed unmatched. CDR3 in DNA: TGCGCCAGCAGCACCGGGGACAGCTGGAGCAATGAGCAGTTCTTC. It yields the protein CASSTGDSWSNEQFF.